This T cell receptor (beta chain) was sequenced in a study of T cells in Graves' hyperthyroidism and ophthalmopathy. Comments on this clonotype: At one boundary the junction diverges from the germline segment, which might be a read error.

Extraction of PBMCs used about 9.2 ml of fresh peripheral blood. CDR1 is DFQATT, CDR2 SNEGSKA, per germline (reference sequence). The CDR3 sequence is 16 residues long. Researchers amplified the TCR beta CDR3 regions from RNA transcripts. When the TCR CDR3 underwent first-round RT-PCR, the HTBI primer set was used. MiXCR, run by TCRdb on the multiplex PCR reads, gives a single entry per CDR3 protein. The sample lists about 360,000 distinct CDR3 sequences; less than 15% were seen once. The specimen was blood. The chain carries TRBV20-1 and TRBJ1-5, with D tentatively TRBD1 (5 bases). The TCR sequence derives from a man younger than 40 with Graves' hyperthyroidism that later progressed to Graves' ophthalmopathy. The CDR3 region has the DNA TGCAGTGCTAGAGGCGGGGGGACCTATAGCAATCGGCCCCAGCATTTT. Encoded protein: CSARGGGTYSNRPQHF.